The T cell receptor beta chain described here comes from a study of cytotoxic CD8 clonotypes in ibrutinib-treated CLL. Study-wide findings and caveats: An increase in clonality occurred at ibrutinib response, followed by a return toward baseline at progression. The study sampled sustained-remission and progressing patients at different times. Clonality was higher at baseline than in age-matched healthy donors and tracked circulating CD8+ T-cell counts.

As for this clone: Its target is not known.

The CDR3 covers 18 residues. V was cut by 1 base and J by 0 bases, with 13 bases left in between. Germline loops: CDR1 SGHAT, CDR2 FQNNGV. Generated by immunoSEQ multiplex PCR, the TCRdb table keeps only in-frame clones and is missing some. The sample consists of just over 200,000 clones, roughly three quarters of them appearing once. The sequencing here drew on PBMCs, taken after 12 months of ibrutinib treatment. This receptor was taken from a human donor with chronic lymphocytic leukemia. This sequence joins TRBV11-2 and TRBJ2-6; D is unresolved. The CDR3 reads CASSLGGTLDSGANVLTF. The CDR3 coding sequence is TGTGCCAGCAGCTTAGGTGGCACTTTAGACTCTGGGGCCAACGTCCTGACTTTC.